Described below is a single TCR beta chain sequence and its context. The record originates from a study of blood T cell repertoires in COVID-19. All enrollees were about 18 to 100 years old and from some 24 US areas. Here immunoSEQ multiplex PCR was the method, and the copy in TCRdb shows in-frame clones only, minus some. The sample yields about 240,000 clones, around 88% seen once. The sequencing sample was made of PBMCs or T cells enriched from blood (not recorded which). The origin of this receptor is a woman in her thirties or forties with acute COVID-19.

DNA of the CDR3: TGTGCCAGAAGCTTCCCTCTGGGGCCCATGAACACTGAAGCTTTCTTT. Encoded protein: CARSFPLGPMNTEAFF. The genes are TRBV5-3 and TRBJ1-1; D is possibly TRBD1 (5 bases). TRBV5-3 is reported as an ORF; its role is uncertain. Trimming stripped 2 bases from V and 0 bases from J, with 14 bases between. This CDR3 is built from 16 residues.